Shown below are 27 T cell receptor beta chains from a single sample sequenced in a study of Tregs in tolerant kidney transplant recipients (dated by TCRdb to the late 2010s). These TCRs' antigens remain unknown. The library came from the immunoSEQ multiplex PCR assay. Not all clones reach the TCRdb copy of this immuneACCESS table, which keeps in-frame sequences only. Checked studies attribute under half of the gap to unresolved V genes and leave the rest unexplained. The sample table contains thousands of clones; only one count was recorded for about 32% of them. The ten top clones hold 5.8% of the sample. What this sample's time point label stands for: blood sample drawn before combined kidney and bone marrow transplant. For bulk CFSE mixed lymphocyte reactions, CFSE-labeled recipient PBMCs were cocultured for approximately six days with irradiated donor PBMCs, after which the cells were stained for CD3/CD4/CD8 and FACS-sorted.

Here the sequenced sample was CD8+ T cells from blood cultured with allogeneic cells, taken before the transplant. These receptors were collected from a human patient who received a combined kidney and bone marrow transplant.

The chain employs TRBV7-2 and TRBJ2-1; TRBD2 matches at 14 bases. V lost 3 bases and J lost 4; bases outside the gene matches: 8. Germline V gives CDR1 SGHTA, CDR2 FQGNSA. The CDR3 runs to 18 residues. CDR3 sequence (DNA): TGTGCCAGCAGCTTTCGACTAGCGGGAGGGCCGGAGTACAATGAGCAGTTCTTC. Its protein product is CASSFRLAGGPEYNEQFF.

In its sample, this clone was seen a few times. The CDR3 DNA reads as TGTGCCTGGAGTGTAATCGGGGGGAACACTGAAGCTTTCTTT. Its translation: CAWSVIGGNTEAFF. The rearrangement links TRBV30 to TRBJ1-1; weak D call: TRBD1 (5 bases). CDR3 length: 14 amino acids. Per germline, CDR1 GTSNPN and CDR2 SVGIG (reference sequence). The germline V and J ends were trimmed by 0 bases and 1 base, with 9 bases remaining between them.

V gene TRBV4-1 combines with J gene TRBJ2-5; a weak D match, TRBD1 (5 bases). The ends were cut back, 1 base at V and 4 bases at J, with 10 bases in the middle. This CDR3 is built from 14 residues. Germline lookup yields CDR1 MGHRA and CDR2 YSYEKL. The CDR3 bases are TGCGCCAGCAGCCAAGCGGTGCAGGGAGAGACCCAGTACTTC. Amino acids: CASSQAVQGETQYF.

This clone is judged medium-sized (0.01 to 0.1%). The V gene is TRBV27, the J gene TRBJ2-1, with TRBD2 matching 8 bases. This CDR3 contains 12 residues. Looked up from germline, CDR1 is MNHEY and CDR2 is SMNVEV (reference sequence). V lost 6 bases and J lost 8; bases outside the gene matches: 3. For the CDR3, the DNA is TGTGCCAGCAGATCGGGGGGGGATGAGCAGTTCTTC. This codes for CASRSGGDEQFF.

V gene TRBV7-2 combines with J gene TRBJ1-3, with D possibly matching TRBD1 (6 bases). The length of the CDR3 is 17 residues. Germline CDR1 reads SGHTA; CDR2 reads FQGNSA. V was cut by 7 bases and J by 3 bases, with 22 bases left in between. The CDR3 DNA sequence: TGTGCCAGCAAAGGGGGAACAGGGAGGGTTGATGGAAACACCATATATTTT. Translating it yields CASKGGTGRVDGNTIYF.

This clone qualifies as medium-sized. This chain joins TRBV4-3 and TRBJ1-4; 7 nucleotides align to TRBD1. The J segment lost 5 bases and the V segment lost 6 bases, leaving 21 bases of the junction unmatched. Germline V CDR1 and CDR2: LGHNA, YSLEER. CDR3 length: 19 residues. DNA for the CDR3: TGCGCCAGCAGTAGGATCGGACAGGTAAGGTATGACGAGAATGAAAAACTGTTTTTT. It specifies CASSRIGQVRYDENEKLFF.

The chain recombines TRBV5-4 with TRBJ1-2, with a tentative D call TRBD1 (5 bases). The V end lost 0 bases, the J end lost 7 bases, and 10 bases lay between the germline ends. Germline CDR1 is SGHNT and CDR2 is YYREEE (reference sequence). There are 13 residues in the CDR3. CDR3 sequence: CASSLGKGPGYTF. CDR3 bases: TGTGCCAGCAGCTTGGGAAAGGGGCCTGGCTACACCTTC.

This clone was seen a handful of times. J is TRBJ2-3 and V is TRBV11-2, with 11 bases fitting TRBD2. This CDR3 has 15 amino acids. Germline V lookup: CDR1 SGHAT, CDR2 FQNNGV. The V and J ends lost 5 bases and 2 bases, in that order; junction bases with no gene match: 3. The CDR3 spells CASSRLAGYTDTQYF. The CDR3 nucleotides are TGTGCCAGCAGCCGACTAGCGGGGTACACAGATACGCAGTATTTT.

Judged by abundance, this clone is medium-sized (0.01 to 0.1%). V and J are TRBV11-3 and TRBJ2-1; no definite D call. The germline V gene has CDR1 SGHNT and CDR2 YENEEA. V was trimmed by 0 bases and J by 5 bases, leaving 11 bases between them. The CDR3 extends over 15 amino acids. CDR3 in amino acids: CASSLEQLGHNEQFF. In nucleotides, the CDR3 is TGTGCCAGCAGCTTAGAGCAGCTGGGCCACAATGAGCAGTTCTTC.

This clone has just a few counts. This chain joins TRBV5-5 and TRBJ2-7; D not resolved. This CDR3 has 13 amino acids. Trimming pared 1 base from V and 6 bases from J, leaving 11 bases between. The germline V gene has CDR1 SGHKS and CDR2 YYEKEE (reference sequence). In DNA form, the CDR3 reads TGTGCCAGCAGCTTGTATACAGTGGGCGAGCAGTACTTC. It codes for CASSLYTVGEQYF.

The chain joins TRBV5-6 to TRBJ2-3, with D tentatively TRBD2 (6 bases). The ends were cut back, 7 bases at V and 0 bases at J, with 15 bases in the middle. CDR3 length: 15 amino acids. Germline CDR1 and CDR2: SGHDT and YYEEEE. CDR3 bases: TGTGCCAGCTCGAAGGGCGGGATTAGCACAGATACGCAGTATTTT. Translated: CASSKGGISTDTQYF.

With regard to this clone: Germline and junction disagree at one end, which may indicate a read error. The chain is built from TRBV5-1 and TRBJ2-1, with 12 bases matching TRBD2. CDR3 length: 14 amino acids. The germline gives CDR1 SGHRS, CDR2 YFSETQ. The CDR3 reads CASSPGLAGNEQFF. The DNA of the CDR3 is TGTGCCAGCAGCCCGGGACTAGCGGGCAATGAGCAGTTCTTC.

In its sample, this clone was seen a few times. This chain connects TRBV4-1 to TRBJ2-1; the D gene is possibly TRBD1 (6 bases). Germline V CDR1 and CDR2: MGHRA, YSYEKL. The CDR3 length is 17 residues. V dropped 7 bases and J dropped 0 bases, with 19 bases sitting between them. CDR3 protein: CASTPLGAQSSYNEQFF. CDR3 bases: TGCGCCAGCACACCCCTGGGGGCCCAGAGCTCCTACAATGAGCAGTTCTTC.

J is TRBJ2-3 and V is TRBV11-3; 10 bases align to TRBD2. This CDR3 is 17 amino acids long. CDR1 and CDR2 (germline): SGHNT, YENEEA. V shed 1 base and J 6 bases; nucleotides not matched to a gene: 10. DNA of the CDR3: TGTGCCAGCAGCTTAGTTTTACTAGCGGGGAGTCCGGATACGCAGTATTTT. Protein sequence: CASSLVLLAGSPDTQYF.

This clone occurred a few times. This chain joins TRBV4-3 and TRBJ2-7, with 11 bases matching TRBD1. V shed 1 base and J 0 bases; nucleotides not matched to a gene: 2. CDR1 and CDR2 (germline): LGHNA, YSLEER. The CDR3 consists of 16 residues. The CDR3 DNA reads as TGCGCCAGCAGCCAAGTCGGGACAGGGGGCTCCTACGAGCAGTACTTC. This translates into CASSQVGTGGSYEQYF.

This clone is medium-sized by share. The V call is TRBV4-1, the J call TRBJ2-7, with 10 bases fitting TRBD1. The CDR3 is 14 amino acids. Germline V gives CDR1 MGHRA, CDR2 YSYEKL. V lost 4 bases, J lost 3 bases, and 3 bases stayed unmatched. The DNA for the CDR3 is TGCGCCAGCAGCCCGGGACAGGGGAACTACGAGCAGTACTTC. Translated: CASSPGQGNYEQYF.

By share, this clone counts as medium-sized. The rearrangement links TRBV7-3 to TRBJ2-7, with unresolved D. The V gene lost 5 bases and the J gene lost 0 bases, with 8 bases spanning the gap. The CDR3 has 13 amino acids. CDR1 is SGHTA, CDR2 FQGTGA, per germline. CDR3 protein: CASSPPGSYEQYF. In DNA form, the CDR3 reads TGTGCCAGCAGCCCCCCGGGCTCCTACGAGCAGTACTTC.

This clone was counted between two and nine times. The chain is built from TRBV27 and TRBJ1-3; the match to TRBD1 covers 9 bases. The CDR3 is made up of 15 amino acids. The trim removed 6 bases at V and 4 bases at J, leaving 7 bases unmatched. Germline lookup yields CDR1 MNHEY and CDR2 SMNVEV (reference sequence). The CDR3 sequence: CASSPDRGLGNTIYF. CDR3 coding DNA: TGTGCCAGCAGCCCGGACAGGGGCTTGGGAAACACCATATATTTT.

This clone has just a few counts. CDR3 protein: CASTDGGAIAEAFF. The DNA for the CDR3 is TGTGCCAGCACCGACGGGGGGGCGATCGCTGAAGCTTTCTTT. This rearrangement joins TRBV27 to TRBJ1-1; tentative D call: TRBD1 (6 bases). The CDR3 runs to 14 residues. Trimming took 7 bases from V and 6 from J, leaving 18 bases between them. Looked up from germline, CDR1 is MNHEY and CDR2 is SMNVEV (reference sequence).

There are a few counts of this clone. The CDR3 DNA reads TGTGCCATTAATGAAAGGGAGACGGCATACGAGCAGTACTTC. It encodes CAINERETAYEQYF. This chain joins TRBV6-1 and TRBJ2-7; a weak D match, TRBD2 (5 bases). The CDR3 runs to 14 residues. Trimming stripped 10 bases from V and 4 bases from J, with 20 bases between. The V gene's germline CDR1 is MNHNS and CDR2 SASEGT.

This clone was detected only a few times. This sequence joins TRBV15 and TRBJ2-3; 8 nucleotides align to TRBD1. The CDR3 totals 17 residues. Germline values: CDR1 LNHNV, CDR2 YYDKDF (reference sequence). V trimming: 1 base; J trimming: 3 bases; junction bases outside the gene matches: 9. CDR3 sequence: CATSRAKTGGWTDTQYF. CDR3 DNA sequence: TGTGCCACCAGCAGAGCCAAAACAGGGGGTTGGACAGATACGCAGTATTTT.

This clone has more than one count but fewer than ten. This sample includes further DNA sequences coding for the same CDR3. The J gene is TRBJ2-1, the V gene TRBV27; 12 nucleotides line up with TRBD2. CDR1 and CDR2 (germline): MNHEY, SMNVEV (reference sequence). V dropped 1 base and J dropped 9; count of bases not matched to a gene: 7. This CDR3 has 16 residues. CDR3 DNA sequence: TGTGCCAGCAGTTTATTGCTAGCGGGGGGGCCCGGTGAGCAGTTCTTC. Protein sequence: CASSLLLAGGPGEQFF.

The chain carries TRBV30 and TRBJ1-2, with D possibly being TRBD1 (5 bases). The CDR3 length is 13 residues. Trimming stripped 0 bases from V and 4 bases from J, with 9 bases between. Germline-derived CDR1 and CDR2 are GTSNPN and SVGIG (reference sequence). CDR3 sequence: CAWSVAGFYGYTF. CDR3 DNA: TGTGCCTGGAGTGTGGCAGGGTTCTATGGCTACACCTTC.

The J gene is TRBJ2-7, the V gene TRBV6-5, with D perhaps TRBD2 (5 bases). CDR1 MNHEY and CDR2 SVGAGI come from the germline V gene. The CDR3 contains 14 residues. The V and J ends lost 8 bases and 5 bases respectively, with 19 bases between them. CDR3 amino acids: CASSTTNSGHEQYF. CDR3 nucleotide sequence: TGTGCCAGCTCTACGACTAACTCTGGTCACGAGCAGTACTTC.

Remarks on this clone: Distinct nucleotide sequences in the sample also encode this CDR3. V and J are TRBV5-1 and TRBJ2-3, with 8 bases fitting TRBD2. Germline V gives CDR1 SGHRS, CDR2 YFSETQ. Germline trimming cut 4 bases from V and 0 bases from J; bases unmatched to any gene: 7. This CDR3 contains 16 residues. The CDR3 is CASSLREGSSTDTQYF. The CDR3, as DNA: TGCGCCAGCAGCCTACGGGAGGGGTCCAGCACAGATACGCAGTATTTT.

V gene TRBV5-4 combines with J gene TRBJ2-7; the D is unclear. CDR1 SGHNT and CDR2 YYREEE come from the germline V gene (reference sequence). The CDR3 loop spans 13 amino acids. Trimming cost V 1 base and J 4 bases, with 9 bases left between them. The CDR3 nucleotides are TGTGCCAGCAGCTTGCGCAGTTCGTACGAGCAGTACTTC. This translates into CASSLRSSYEQYF.

The J gene is TRBJ2-2, the V gene TRBV4-1, with TRBD1 identical over 8 bases. CDR1 and CDR2 (germline): MGHRA, YSYEKL. V trimming: 3 bases; J trimming: 7 bases; junction bases outside the gene matches: 7. This CDR3 spans 15 amino acids. The CDR3 DNA reads as TGCGCCAGCAGCCAGGGGACAGGACTCGGCGGGGAGCTGTTTTTT. It yields the protein CASSQGTGLGGELFF.